This TCR beta chain emerged from a study of T cell responses to AZD1222 COVID-19 vaccine. The CDR3 loop spans 14 amino acids. V shed 5 bases and J 7 bases; nucleotides not matched to a gene: 5. The germline CDR1 and CDR2 sequences are SGHAT and FQNNGV. Profiled with immunoSEQ multiplex PCR; TCRdb holds only in-frame clones, not every one. This table has about 130,000 clones, under 95% appearing once. The chain joins TRBV11-2 to TRBJ1-4, with 9 bases that match TRBD1. The material was peripheral blood, obtained on day 0 of AZD1222 vaccination. This clonotype originated in an adult in good health. CDR3 DNA: TGTGCCAGCAGCCGAGGGACAGGGACTGAAAAACTGTTTTTT. Protein product: CASSRGTGTEKLFF.